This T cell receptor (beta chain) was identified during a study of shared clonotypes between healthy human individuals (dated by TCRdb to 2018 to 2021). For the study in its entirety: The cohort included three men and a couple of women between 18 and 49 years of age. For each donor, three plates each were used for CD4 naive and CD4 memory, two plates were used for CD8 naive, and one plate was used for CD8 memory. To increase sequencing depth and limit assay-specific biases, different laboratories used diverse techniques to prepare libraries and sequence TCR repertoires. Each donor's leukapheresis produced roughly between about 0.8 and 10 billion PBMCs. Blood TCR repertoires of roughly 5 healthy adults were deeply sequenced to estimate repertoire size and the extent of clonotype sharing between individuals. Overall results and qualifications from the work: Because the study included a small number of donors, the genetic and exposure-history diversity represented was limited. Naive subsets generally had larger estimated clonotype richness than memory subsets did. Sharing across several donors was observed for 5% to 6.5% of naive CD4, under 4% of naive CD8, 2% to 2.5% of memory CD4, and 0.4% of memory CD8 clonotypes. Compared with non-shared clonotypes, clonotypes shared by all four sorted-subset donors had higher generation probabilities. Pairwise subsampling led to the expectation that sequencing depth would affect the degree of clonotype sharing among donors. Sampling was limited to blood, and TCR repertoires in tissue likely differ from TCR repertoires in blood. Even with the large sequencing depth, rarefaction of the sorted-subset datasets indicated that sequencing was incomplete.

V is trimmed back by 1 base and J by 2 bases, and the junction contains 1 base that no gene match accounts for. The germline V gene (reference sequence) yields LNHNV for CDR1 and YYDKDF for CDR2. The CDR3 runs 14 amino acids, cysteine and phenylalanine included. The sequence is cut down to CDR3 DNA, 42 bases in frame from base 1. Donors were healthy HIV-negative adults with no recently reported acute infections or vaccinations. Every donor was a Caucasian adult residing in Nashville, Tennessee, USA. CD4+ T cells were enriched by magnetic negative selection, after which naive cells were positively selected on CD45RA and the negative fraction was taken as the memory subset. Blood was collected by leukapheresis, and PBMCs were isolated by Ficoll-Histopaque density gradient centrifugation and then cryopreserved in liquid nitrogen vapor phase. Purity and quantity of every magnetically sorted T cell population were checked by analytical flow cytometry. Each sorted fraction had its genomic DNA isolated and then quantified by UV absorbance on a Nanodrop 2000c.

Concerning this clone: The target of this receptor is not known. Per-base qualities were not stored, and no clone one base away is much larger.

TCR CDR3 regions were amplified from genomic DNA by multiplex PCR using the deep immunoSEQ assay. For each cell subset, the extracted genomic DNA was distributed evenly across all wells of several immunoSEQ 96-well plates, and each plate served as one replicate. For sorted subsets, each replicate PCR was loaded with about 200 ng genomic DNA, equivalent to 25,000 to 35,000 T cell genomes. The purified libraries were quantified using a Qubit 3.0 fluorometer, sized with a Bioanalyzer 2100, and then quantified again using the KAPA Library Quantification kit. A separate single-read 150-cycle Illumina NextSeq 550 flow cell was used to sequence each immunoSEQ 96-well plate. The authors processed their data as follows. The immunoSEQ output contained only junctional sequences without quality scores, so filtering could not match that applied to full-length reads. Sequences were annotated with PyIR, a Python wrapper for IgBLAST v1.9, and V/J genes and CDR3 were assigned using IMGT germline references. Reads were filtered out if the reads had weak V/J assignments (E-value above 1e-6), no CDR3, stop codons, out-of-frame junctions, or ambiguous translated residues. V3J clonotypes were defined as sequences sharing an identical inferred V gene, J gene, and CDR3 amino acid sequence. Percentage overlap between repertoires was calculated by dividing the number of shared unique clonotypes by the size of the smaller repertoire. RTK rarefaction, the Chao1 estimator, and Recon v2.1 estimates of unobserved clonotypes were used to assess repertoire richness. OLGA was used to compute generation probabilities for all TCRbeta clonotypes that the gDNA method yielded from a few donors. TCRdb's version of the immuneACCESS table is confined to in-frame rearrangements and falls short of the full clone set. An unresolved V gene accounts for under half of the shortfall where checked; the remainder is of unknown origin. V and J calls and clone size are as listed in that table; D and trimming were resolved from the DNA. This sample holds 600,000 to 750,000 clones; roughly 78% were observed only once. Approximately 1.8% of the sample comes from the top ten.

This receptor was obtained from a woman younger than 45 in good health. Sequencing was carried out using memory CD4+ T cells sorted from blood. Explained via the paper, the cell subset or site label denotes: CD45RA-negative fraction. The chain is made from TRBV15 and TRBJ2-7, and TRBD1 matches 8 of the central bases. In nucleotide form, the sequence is TGTGCCACCAGCAGAGGCAGGGGGCCCTACGAGCAGTACTTC. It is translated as CATSRGRGPYEQYF.